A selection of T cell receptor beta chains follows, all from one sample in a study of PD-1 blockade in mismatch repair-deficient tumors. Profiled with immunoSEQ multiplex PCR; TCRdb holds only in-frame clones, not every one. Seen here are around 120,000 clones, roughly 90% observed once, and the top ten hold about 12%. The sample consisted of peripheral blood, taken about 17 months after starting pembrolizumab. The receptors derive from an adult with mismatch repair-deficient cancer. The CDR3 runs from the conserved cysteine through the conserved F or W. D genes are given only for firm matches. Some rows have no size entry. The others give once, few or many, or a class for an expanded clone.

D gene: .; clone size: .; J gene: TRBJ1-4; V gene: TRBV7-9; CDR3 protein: CASSPVNEKLFF; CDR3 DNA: TGTGCCAGCAGCCCCGTAAATGAAAAACTGTTTTTT
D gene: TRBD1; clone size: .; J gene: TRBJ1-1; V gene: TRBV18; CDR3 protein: CASSPRLGTDTSEAFF; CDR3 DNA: TGTGCCAGCTCACCGCGCCTCGGGACAGATACGTCTGAAGCTTTCTTT
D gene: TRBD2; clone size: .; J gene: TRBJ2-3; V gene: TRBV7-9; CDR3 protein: CASSLSGGVTDTQYF; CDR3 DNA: TGTGCCAGCAGCTTGTCGGGGGGAGTTACGGATACGCAGTATTTT
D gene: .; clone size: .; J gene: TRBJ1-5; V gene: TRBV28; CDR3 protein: CASRQGTTYSNQPQHF; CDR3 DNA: TGTGCCAGCAGACAAGGGACAACCTATAGCAATCAGCCCCAGCATTTT
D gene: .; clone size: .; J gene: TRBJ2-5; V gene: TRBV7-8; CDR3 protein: CASSLAGETQYF; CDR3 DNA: TGTGCCAGCAGCTTAGCGGGGGAGACCCAGTACTTC
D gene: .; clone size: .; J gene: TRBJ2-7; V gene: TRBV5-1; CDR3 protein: CASSLAGTYEQYF; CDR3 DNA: TGCGCCAGCAGCTTGGCAGGGACCTACGAGCAGTACTTC
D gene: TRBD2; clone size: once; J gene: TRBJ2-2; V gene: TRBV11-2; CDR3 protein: CASSPTAGGGNTGELFF; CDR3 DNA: TGTGCCAGCAGCCCGACAGCGGGAGGGGGGAACACCGGGGAGCTGTTTTTT
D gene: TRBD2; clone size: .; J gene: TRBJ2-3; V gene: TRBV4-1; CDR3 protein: CASSQLAGGTDTQYF; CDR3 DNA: TGCGCCAGCAGCCAACTAGCGGGAGGCACAGATACGCAGTATTTT
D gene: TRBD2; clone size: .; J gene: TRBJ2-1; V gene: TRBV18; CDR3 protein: CASSKTGTNTYNEQFF; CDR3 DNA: TGTGCCAGCTCAAAAACCGGGACTAACACCTACAATGAGCAGTTCTTC
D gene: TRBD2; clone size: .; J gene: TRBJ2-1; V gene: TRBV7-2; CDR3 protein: CASSPRGAGVNNEQFF; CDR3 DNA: TGTGCCAGCAGCCCGAGAGGGGCGGGAGTAAACAATGAGCAGTTCTTC
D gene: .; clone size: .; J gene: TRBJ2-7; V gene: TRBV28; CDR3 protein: CASSFAPGVHYEQYF; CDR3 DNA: TGTGCCAGCAGTTTCGCGCCAGGTGTACACTACGAGCAGTACTTC
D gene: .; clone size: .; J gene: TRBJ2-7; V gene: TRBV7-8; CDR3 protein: CASSLDVREYPYEQYF; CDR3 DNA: TGTGCCAGCAGCTTAGATGTTCGGGAGTACCCCTACGAGCAGTACTTC
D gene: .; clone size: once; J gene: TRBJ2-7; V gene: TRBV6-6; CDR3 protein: CASSYRGGGISYEQYF; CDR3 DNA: TGTGCCAGCAGTTACAGGGGGGGAGGGATCTCCTACGAGCAGTACTTC
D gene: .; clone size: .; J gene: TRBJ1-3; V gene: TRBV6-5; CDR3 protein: CASSYSIWGRGNTIYF; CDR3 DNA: TGTGCCAGCAGTTACTCGATCTGGGGACGCGGAAACACCATATATTTT
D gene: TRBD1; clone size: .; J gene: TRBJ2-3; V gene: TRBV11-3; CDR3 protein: CASSRGQGSTDTQYF; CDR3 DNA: TGTGCCAGCAGCCGGGGACAGGGCAGCACAGATACGCAGTATTTT
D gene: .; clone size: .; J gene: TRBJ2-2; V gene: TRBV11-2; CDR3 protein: CASSLALAGELFF; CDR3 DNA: TGTGCCAGCAGCTTAGCTCTCGCCGGGGAGCTGTTTTTT
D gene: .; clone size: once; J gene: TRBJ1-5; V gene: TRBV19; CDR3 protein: CASTLGRYSNQPQHF; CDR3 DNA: TGTGCCAGTACCCTCGGACGGTATAGCAATCAGCCCCAGCATTTT
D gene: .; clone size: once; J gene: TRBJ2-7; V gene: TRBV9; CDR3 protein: CASSVVGGYYEQYF; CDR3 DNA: TGTGCCAGCAGCGTAGTTGGGGGATACTACGAGCAGTACTTC
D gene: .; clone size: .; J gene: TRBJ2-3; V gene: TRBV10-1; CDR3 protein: CAGPPRPTGDTQYF; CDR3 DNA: TGCGCCGGCCCTCCCAGGCCCACAGGAGATACGCAGTATTTT
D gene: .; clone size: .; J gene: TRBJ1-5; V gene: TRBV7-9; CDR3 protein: CASSLERDQPQHF; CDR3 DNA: TGTGCCAGCAGCTTAGAACGCGATCAGCCCCAGCATTTT
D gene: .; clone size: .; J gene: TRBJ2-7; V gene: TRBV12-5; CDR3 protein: CASGWGVAYEQYF; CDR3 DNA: TGTGCTAGTGGTTGGGGGGTAGCCTACGAGCAGTACTTC
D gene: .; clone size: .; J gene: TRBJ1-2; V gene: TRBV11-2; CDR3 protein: CASSLDSAGRHGYTF; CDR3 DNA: TGTGCCAGCAGCTTAGACTCGGCGGGTCGGCATGGCTACACCTTC
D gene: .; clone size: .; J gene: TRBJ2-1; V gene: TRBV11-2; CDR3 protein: CASSLGPGTYGNEQFF; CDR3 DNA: TGTGCCAGCAGCTTAGGTCCGGGAACCTACGGCAATGAGCAGTTCTTC
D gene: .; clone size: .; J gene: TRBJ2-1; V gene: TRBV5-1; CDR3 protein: CASREFQPYNEQFF; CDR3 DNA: TGCGCCAGCAGGGAGTTCCAGCCATACAATGAGCAGTTCTTC
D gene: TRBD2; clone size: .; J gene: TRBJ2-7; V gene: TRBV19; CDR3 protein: CASSPGGGPYEQYF; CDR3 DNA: TGTGCCAGTAGCCCCGGGGGGGGTCCTTACGAGCAGTACTTC
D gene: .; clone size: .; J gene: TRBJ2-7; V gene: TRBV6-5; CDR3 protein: CASSNIFAVGYEQYF; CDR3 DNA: TGTGCCAGCAGCAATATCTTCGCGGTGGGCTACGAGCAGTACTTC
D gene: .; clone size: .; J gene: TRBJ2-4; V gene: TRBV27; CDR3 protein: CASSFRGGGPIQYF; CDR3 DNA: TGTGCCAGCAGTTTCAGGGGTGGTGGTCCGATTCAGTACTTC
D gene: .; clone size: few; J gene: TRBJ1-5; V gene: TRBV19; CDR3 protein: CASRPWEGDQPQHF; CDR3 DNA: TGTGCCAGTAGACCCTGGGAGGGGGATCAGCCCCAGCATTTT
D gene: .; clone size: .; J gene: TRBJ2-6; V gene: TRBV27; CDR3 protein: CASSLLGSAGANVLTF; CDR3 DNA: TGTGCCAGCAGTTTATTAGGGTCGGCGGGGGCCAACGTCCTGACTTTC
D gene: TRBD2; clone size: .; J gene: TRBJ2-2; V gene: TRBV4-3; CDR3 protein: CASSQDRTSGSFSGELFF; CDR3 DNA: TGCGCCAGCAGCCAAGATAGGACTAGCGGGAGTTTTTCCGGGGAGCTGTTTTTT
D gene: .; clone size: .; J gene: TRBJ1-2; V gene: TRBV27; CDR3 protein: CASRGSAGLNYGYTF; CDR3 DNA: TGTGCCAGCAGGGGATCTGCAGGCTTAAACTATGGCTACACCTTC
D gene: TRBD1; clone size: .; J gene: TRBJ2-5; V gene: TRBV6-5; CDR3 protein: CASTTAGRGLETQYF; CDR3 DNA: TGTGCCAGTACGACGGCTGGCAGGGGGTTAGAGACCCAGTACTTC
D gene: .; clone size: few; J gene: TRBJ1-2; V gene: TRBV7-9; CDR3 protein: CASSLWVRGITF; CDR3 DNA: TGTGCCAGCAGCTTATGGGTTAGAGGTATCACCTTC